This T cell receptor beta chain derives from a study of blood T cell repertoires in COVID-19. Participants were aged roughly 18 to 89 years, lived in over 20 US areas, and enrolled virtually. Trimming took off 5 bases at V and 7 bases at J, with 11 bases between the two ends. This CDR3 contains 11 residues. Germline loops: CDR1 SQVTM, CDR2 ANQGSEA. Only in-frame clones appear in the TCRdb table, and some are missing; sequencing was by immunoSEQ multiplex PCR. The data show about half a million clones, more than 85% seen once. This chain connects TRBV29-1 to TRBJ1-1, with D uncertain. Sequenced material: PBMCs or T cells enriched from blood (not recorded which). The clonotype was recovered from a woman between 55 and 75 years old who had recovered from COVID-19. This CDR3 reads CSVSPGYEAFF. The CDR3 region has the DNA TGCAGCGTTTCGCCAGGCTATGAAGCTTTCTTT. The full variable domain, with the rest looked up from reference TRBV29-1 and TRBJ1-1, is SAVISQKPSRDICQRGTSLTIQCQVDSQVTMMFWYRQQPGQSLTLIATANQGSEATYESGFVIDKFPISRPNLTFSTLTVSNMSPEDSSIYLCSVSPGYEAFFGQGTRLTVV.